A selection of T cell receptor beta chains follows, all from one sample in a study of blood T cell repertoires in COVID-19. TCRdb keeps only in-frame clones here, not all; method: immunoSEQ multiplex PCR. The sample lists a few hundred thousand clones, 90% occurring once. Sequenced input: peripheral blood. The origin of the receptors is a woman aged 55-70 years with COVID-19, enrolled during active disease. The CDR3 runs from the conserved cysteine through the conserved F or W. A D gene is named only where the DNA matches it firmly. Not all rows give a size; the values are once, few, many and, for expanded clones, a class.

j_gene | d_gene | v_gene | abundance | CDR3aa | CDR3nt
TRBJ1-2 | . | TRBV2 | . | CASRIGVGGYTF | TGTGCCAGCAGAATAGGGGTAGGAGGCTACACCTTC
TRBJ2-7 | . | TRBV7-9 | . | CASSLQGEQYF | TGTGCCAGCAGCTTACAGGGGGAGCAGTACTTC
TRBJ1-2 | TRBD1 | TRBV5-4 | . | CASRTTGGGGYTF | TGTGCCAGCAGAACCACAGGGGGAGGTGGCTACACCTTC
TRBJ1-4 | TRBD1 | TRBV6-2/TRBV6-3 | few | CASSYADRLKLFF | TGTGCCAGCAGTTACGCGGACAGGCTAAAACTGTTTTTT
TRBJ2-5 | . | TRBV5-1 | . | CASSLGRAGVRQETQYF | TGCGCCAGCAGCTTGGGGAGGGCAGGCGTCCGACAAGAGACCCAGTACTTC
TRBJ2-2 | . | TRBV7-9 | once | CASSNPQTNTGELFF | TGTGCCAGCAGCAACCCACAGACGAACACCGGGGAGCTGTTTTTT
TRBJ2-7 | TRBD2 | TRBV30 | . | CAWSRGTSGYEQYF | TGTGCCTGGAGTCGGGGGACTAGCGGTTACGAGCAGTACTTC
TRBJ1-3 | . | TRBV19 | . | CASSISTGSGNTIYF | TGTGCCAGTAGTATCTCCACAGGGTCTGGAAACACCATATATTTT
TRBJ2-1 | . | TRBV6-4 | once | CANRGLPGSYNEQFF | TGTGCCAACCGGGGACTCCCCGGCTCCTACAATGAGCAGTTCTTC
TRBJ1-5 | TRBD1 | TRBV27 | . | CASRFGGQGSSHQPQHF | TGTGCCAGCAGATTCGGTGGACAGGGAAGTAGCCATCAGCCCCAGCATTTT
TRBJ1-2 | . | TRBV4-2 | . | CASSQSSRQNYGYTF | TGTGCCAGCAGCCAATCAAGCAGGCAGAATTATGGCTACACCTTC
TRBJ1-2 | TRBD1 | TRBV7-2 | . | CASSFQGASYGYTF | TGTGCCAGCAGCTTTCAGGGGGCTAGCTATGGCTACACCTTC
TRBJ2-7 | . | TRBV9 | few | CASSVDPVGQYYEQYF | TGTGCCAGCAGCGTAGATCCCGTAGGACAGTACTACGAGCAGTACTTC
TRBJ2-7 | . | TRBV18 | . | CASSPPGSYEQYF | TGTGCCAGCTCACCCCCTGGGAGCTACGAGCAGTACTTC
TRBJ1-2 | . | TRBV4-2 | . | CASSREAFSYGYTF | TGTGCCAGCAGCCGAGAAGCCTTCTCCTATGGCTACACCTTC
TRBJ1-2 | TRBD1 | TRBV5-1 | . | CASSLRGTGSNYGYTF | TGCGCCAGCAGCTTGCGGGGGACAGGGTCTAACTATGGCTACACCTTC